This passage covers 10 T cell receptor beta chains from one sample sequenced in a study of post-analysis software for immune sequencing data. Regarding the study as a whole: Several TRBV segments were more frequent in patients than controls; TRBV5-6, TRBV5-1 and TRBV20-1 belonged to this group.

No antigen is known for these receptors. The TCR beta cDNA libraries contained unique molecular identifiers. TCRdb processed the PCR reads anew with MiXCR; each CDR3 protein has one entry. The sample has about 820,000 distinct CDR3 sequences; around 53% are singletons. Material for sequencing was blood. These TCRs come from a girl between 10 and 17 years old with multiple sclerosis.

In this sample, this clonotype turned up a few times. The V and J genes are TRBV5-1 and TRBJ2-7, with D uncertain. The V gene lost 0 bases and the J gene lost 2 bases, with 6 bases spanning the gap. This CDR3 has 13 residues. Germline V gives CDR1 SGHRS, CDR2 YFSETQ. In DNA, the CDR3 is TGCGCCAGCAGCTTGGCCTCCCCCTACGAGCAGTACTTC. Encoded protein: CASSLASPYEQYF.

CDR3 sequence: CASSLRQHSYNEQFF. The CDR3 nucleotides are TGTGCCAGCAGCTTGAGGCAACACTCCTACAATGAGCAGTTCTTC. V gene TRBV7-9 combines with J gene TRBJ2-1; D uncertain. Trimming cost V 3 bases and J 0 bases, with 9 bases left between them. This CDR3 spans 15 amino acids. Germline V gene data show CDR1 as SEHNR and CDR2 as FQNEAQ (reference sequence).

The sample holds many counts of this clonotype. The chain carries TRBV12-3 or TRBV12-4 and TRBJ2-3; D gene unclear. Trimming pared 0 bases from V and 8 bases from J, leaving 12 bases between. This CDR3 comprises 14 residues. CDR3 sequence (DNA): TGTGCCAGCAGTTTAGCCTCTCGTTCGGCTACGCAGTATTTT. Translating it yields CASSLASRSATQYF.

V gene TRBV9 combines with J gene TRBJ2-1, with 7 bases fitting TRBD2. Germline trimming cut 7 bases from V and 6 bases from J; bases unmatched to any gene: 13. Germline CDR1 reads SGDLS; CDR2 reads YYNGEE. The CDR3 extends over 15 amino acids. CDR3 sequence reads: CASAPGGGWTNEQFF. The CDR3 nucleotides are TGTGCCAGCGCCCCGGGCGGGGGTTGGACCAATGAGCAGTTCTTC.

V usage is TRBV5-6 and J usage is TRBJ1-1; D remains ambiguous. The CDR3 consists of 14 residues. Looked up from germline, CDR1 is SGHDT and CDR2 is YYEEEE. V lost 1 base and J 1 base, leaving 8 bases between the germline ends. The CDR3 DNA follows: TGTGCCAGCAGCTTGACTCAGAAGAACACTGAAGCTTTCTTT. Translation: CASSLTQKNTEAFF.

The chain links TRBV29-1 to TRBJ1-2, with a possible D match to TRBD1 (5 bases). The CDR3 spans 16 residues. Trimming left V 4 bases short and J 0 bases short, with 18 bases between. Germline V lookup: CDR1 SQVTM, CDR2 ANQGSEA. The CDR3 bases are TGCAGCGTTGGGGGATCCGGGGCCCATTCTAACTATGGCTACACCTTC. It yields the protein CSVGGSGAHSNYGYTF.

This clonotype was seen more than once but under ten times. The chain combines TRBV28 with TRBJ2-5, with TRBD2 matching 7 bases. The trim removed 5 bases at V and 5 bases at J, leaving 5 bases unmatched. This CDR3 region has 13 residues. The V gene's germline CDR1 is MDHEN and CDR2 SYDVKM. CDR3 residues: CASSSGNGETQYF. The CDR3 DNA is TGTGCCAGCAGTAGCGGGAACGGGGAGACCCAGTACTTC.

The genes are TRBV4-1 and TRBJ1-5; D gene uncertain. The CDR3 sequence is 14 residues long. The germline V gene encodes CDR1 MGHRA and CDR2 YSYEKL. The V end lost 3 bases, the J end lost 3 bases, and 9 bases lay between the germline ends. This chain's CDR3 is CASSQIRNNQPQHF. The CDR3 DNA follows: TGCGCCAGCAGCCAGATCAGAAACAATCAGCCCCAGCATTTT.

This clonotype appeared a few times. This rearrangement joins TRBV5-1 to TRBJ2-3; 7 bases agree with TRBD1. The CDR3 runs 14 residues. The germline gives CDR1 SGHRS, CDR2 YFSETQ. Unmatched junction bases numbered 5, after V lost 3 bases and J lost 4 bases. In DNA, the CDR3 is TGCGCCAGCAGCTCGCCCGGACAGGCAGATACGCAGTATTTT. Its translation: CASSSPGQADTQYF.

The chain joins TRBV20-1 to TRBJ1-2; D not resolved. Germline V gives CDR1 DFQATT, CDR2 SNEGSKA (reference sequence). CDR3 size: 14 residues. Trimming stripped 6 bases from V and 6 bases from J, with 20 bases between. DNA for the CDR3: TGCAGTGCCGCGGCGGGGTATGGTTTGGATGGCTACACCTTC. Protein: CSAAAGYGLDGYTF.